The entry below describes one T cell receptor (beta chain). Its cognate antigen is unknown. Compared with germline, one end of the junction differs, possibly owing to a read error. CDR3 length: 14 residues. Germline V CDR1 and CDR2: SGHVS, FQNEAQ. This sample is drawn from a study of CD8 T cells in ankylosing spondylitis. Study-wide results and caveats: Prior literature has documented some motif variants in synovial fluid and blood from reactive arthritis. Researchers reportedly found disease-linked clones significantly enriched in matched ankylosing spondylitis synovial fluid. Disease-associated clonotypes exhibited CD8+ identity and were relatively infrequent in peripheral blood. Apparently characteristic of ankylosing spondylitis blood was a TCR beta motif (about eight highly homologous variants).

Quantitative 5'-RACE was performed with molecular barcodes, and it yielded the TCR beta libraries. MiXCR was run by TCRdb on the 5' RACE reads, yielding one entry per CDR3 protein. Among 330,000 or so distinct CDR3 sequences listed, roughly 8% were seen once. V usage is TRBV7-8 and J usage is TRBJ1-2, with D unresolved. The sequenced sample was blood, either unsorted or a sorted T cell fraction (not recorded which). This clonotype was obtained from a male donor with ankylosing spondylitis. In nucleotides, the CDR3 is TGTGCCAGCATCTTATCAGTGGCGAACTATGGCTACACCTTC. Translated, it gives CASILSVANYGYTF.